The 21 T cell receptor beta chains below come from one sample, sequenced in a study of siplizumab effects on memory and regulatory T cells. Produced via immunoSEQ multiplex PCR; TCRdb's table is partial and in-frame only. This sample has fewer than 80,000 clones, with roughly 93% found just once. The material sequenced was CD8+ T cells sorted from blood. These receptors were taken from a human donor in good health.

The chain combines TRBV4-2 with TRBJ1-2; D uncertain. Germline CDR1 and CDR2: LGHNA and YNFKEQ. V lost 0 bases to trimming and J lost 8 bases, with 10 bases between them. The CDR3 loop spans 13 amino acids. The CDR3 protein is CASSQDQAAGYTF. The CDR3 DNA sequence: TGTGCCAGCAGCCAAGATCAGGCAGCAGGCTACACCTTC.

The chain uses TRBV13 and TRBJ2-3; possible D gene TRBD2, 6 bases. Per the germline V gene, CDR1 is PRHDT and CDR2 is FYEKMQ (reference sequence). The CDR3 runs to 17 residues. Trimming pared 7 bases from V and 2 bases from J, leaving 22 bases between. This chain's CDR3 is CASNFPILGGPTDTQYF. In DNA form, the CDR3 reads TGTGCCAGCAACTTCCCCATCCTCGGGGGACCCACAGATACGCAGTATTTT.

With regard to this clone: One junction end does not reproduce the germline sequence, and a read error may be involved. The V call is TRBV7-7, the J call TRBJ2-7; 7 bases fit TRBD1. The CDR3 sequence is 13 residues long. Per the germline V gene, CDR1 is SSHAT and CDR2 is FNYEAQ (reference sequence). The CDR3 spells CASSQTGSYEQYF. DNA for the CDR3: TGCGCCAGCAGCCAGACAGGGTCCTACGAGCAGTACTTC.

The chain joins TRBV5-6 to TRBJ1-1; D not certain. This CDR3 is 11 amino acids long. The V and J ends lost 0 bases and 11 bases respectively, with 8 bases between them. Germline V CDR1 and CDR2: SGHDT, YYEEEE. The CDR3 DNA reads as TGTGCCAGCAGCTTGGCCGCCGAGGCTTTCTTT. This translates into CASSLAAEAFF.

This chain connects TRBV10-3 to TRBJ1-2, with TRBD1 identical over 7 bases. V trimming: 10 bases; J trimming: 8 bases; junction bases outside the gene matches: 16. The CDR3 loop spans 14 amino acids. Germline V CDR1 and CDR2: ENHRY, SYGVKD. CDR3 region: CATSLPDRTEGYTF. DNA for the CDR3: TGTGCCACCTCGTTACCGGACAGGACGGAAGGCTACACCTTC.

The rearrangement joins TRBV15 to TRBJ2-7; D gene ambiguous. Trimming stripped 4 bases from V and 2 bases from J, with 9 bases between. In germline, CDR1 is LNHNV, CDR2 YYDKDF (reference sequence). The CDR3 is 13 residues long. The CDR3 reads CATSIVRAYEQYF. The DNA of the CDR3 is TGTGCCACCAGCATAGTTAGAGCCTACGAGCAGTACTTC.

The chain recombines TRBV7-9 with TRBJ1-4; possibly TRBD1 for D (5 bases). The germline gives CDR1 SEHNR, CDR2 FQNEAQ (reference sequence). Trimming took off 5 bases at V and 8 bases at J, with 15 bases between the two ends. This CDR3 comprises 14 residues. The DNA of the CDR3 is TGTGCCAGCAGCCGGGGCGAGGGGTGGGAAAAACTGTTTTTT. Translation: CASSRGEGWEKLFF.

The J gene is TRBJ2-3, the V gene TRBV19, with 8 bases identical to TRBD2. After removal of 4 bases from V and 1 base from J, the junction contained 4 bases not matched to a gene. This CDR3 has 15 residues. Germline lookup yields CDR1 LNHDA and CDR2 SQIVND (reference sequence). CDR3 coding DNA: TGTGCCAGTAGTAGGGCGGGGGGTGGCACAGATACGCAGTATTTT. Protein sequence: CASSRAGGGTDTQYF.

V usage is TRBV27 and J usage is TRBJ2-2; 10 bases map to TRBD2. This CDR3 is built from 17 residues. The V gene's germline CDR1 is MNHEY and CDR2 SMNVEV (reference sequence). After removal of 2 bases from V and 4 bases from J, the junction contained 7 bases not matched to a gene. The CDR3 reads CASSLIPLAGVTGELFF. In DNA form, the CDR3 reads TGTGCCAGCAGTTTAATACCGCTAGCGGGGGTCACCGGGGAGCTGTTTTTT.

The CDR3 DNA reads as TGCGCCAGCAGCCAAGAAGGGGTAAACTATGGCTACACCTTC. It specifies CASSQEGVNYGYTF. This chain joins TRBV4-1 and TRBJ1-2, with a weak D call TRBD1 (5 bases). There are 14 residues in the CDR3. V lost 0 bases and J lost 2, with 7 bases in between. CDR1 is MGHRA, CDR2 YSYEKL, per germline.

The chain has TRBV5-6 and TRBJ2-2, with 8 bases fitting TRBD1. This CDR3 contains 17 residues. Per the germline V gene, CDR1 is SGHDT and CDR2 is YYEEEE. The V gene end was trimmed by 4 bases and the J gene end by 6 bases; junction bases not matched to a gene: 14. The CDR3 loop is CASSTGTGAFGPGELFF. As DNA, the CDR3 is TGTGCCAGCAGCACCGGGACAGGCGCGTTCGGGCCCGGGGAGCTGTTTTTT.

The V gene is TRBV6-4, the J gene TRBJ2-1; 11 bases are shared with TRBD2. Trimming cost V 7 bases and J 6 bases; bases outside gene matches: 5. The length of the CDR3 is 14 residues. CDR1 is MRHNA, CDR2 SNTAGT, per germline. In DNA, the CDR3 is TGTGCCAGCAAAAAGACTAGCGGGGTCAATGAGCAGTTCTTC. The encoded protein is CASKKTSGVNEQFF.

The chain carries TRBV9 and TRBJ2-2; D is uncertain. The CDR3 covers 13 residues. The V gene's germline CDR1 is SGDLS and CDR2 YYNGEE. V shed 0 bases and J shed 4 bases, with 4 bases lying between them. The CDR3 region is CASSVDVTGELFF. CDR3 nucleotides: TGTGCCAGCAGCGTAGACGTCACCGGGGAGCTGTTTTTT.

The V and J genes are TRBV6-6 and TRBJ2-2; 9 nucleotides align to TRBD2. The CDR3 consists of 15 residues. V gave up 7 bases and J gave up 1 base; unmatched junction bases: 4. Per the germline V gene, CDR1 is MNHNY and CDR2 is SVGAGI (reference sequence). Here the CDR3 reads CASKGAGGNTGELFF. In DNA, the CDR3 is TGTGCCAGCAAAGGAGCGGGGGGGAACACCGGGGAGCTGTTTTTT.

The chain has TRBV6-4 and TRBJ2-3; possible D gene TRBD2, 6 bases. Between the trimmed V and J ends, which lost 4 bases and 0 bases, there was a span of 8 bases. CDR1 and CDR2 from the germline V gene are MRHNA and SNTAGT. The CDR3 loop spans 14 amino acids. The chain's CDR3 is CASSAGTSTDTQYF. CDR3 sequence (DNA): TGTGCCAGCAGTGCCGGGACTAGCACAGATACGCAGTATTTT.

Concerning this clone: An end of the junction differs from the germline gene, which may be a read error. The chain joins TRBV9 to TRBJ1-3; perhaps TRBD1 as D (6 bases). The CDR3 has 12 amino acids. In germline, CDR1 is SGDLS, CDR2 YYNGEE. The CDR3 DNA is TGTGCCAGCAGCCCATCCGGCGGGACACTCAATTTT. Translating it yields CASSPSGGTLNF.

V usage is TRBV7-3 and J usage is TRBJ2-2; 9 bases fit TRBD1. Germline assignment: CDR1 SGHTA and CDR2 FQGTGA. The CDR3 is 15 residues long. With V trimmed by 4 bases and J by 0 bases, 0 bases remained unmatched. The CDR3 region has the DNA TGTGCCAGCAGCTGGACAGGGGCGAACACCGGGGAGCTGTTTTTT. This translates into CASSWTGANTGELFF.

The chain is built from TRBV9 and TRBJ2-1; the match to TRBD1 covers 7 bases. Germline CDR1 is SGDLS and CDR2 is YYNGEE. The ends lost 4 bases at V and 7 bases at J; junction bases unmatched: 14. This CDR3 region has 16 residues. CDR3 coding DNA: TGTGCCAGCAGCCCACCACCGACAGGGAGTTTGAATGAGCAGTTCTTC. As protein: CASSPPPTGSLNEQFF.

This chain joins TRBV13 and TRBJ1-4; 8 positions agree with TRBD1. J was trimmed by 5 bases and V by 3 bases; bases with no gene match: 8. CDR1 is PRHDT, CDR2 FYEKMQ, per germline (reference sequence). This CDR3 region has 16 residues. CDR3 sequence reads: CASSFGQGAANEKLFF. The CDR3 nucleotides are TGTGCCAGCAGCTTCGGCCAGGGGGCAGCAAATGAAAAACTGTTTTTT.

V is TRBV2 and J is TRBJ2-3; D is perhaps TRBD1 or TRBD2 (6 bases each). The CDR3 totals 13 residues. V lost 9 bases, J lost 0 bases, and 10 bases lay in between. Germline CDR1 is SNHLY and CDR2 is FYNNEI. The DNA for the CDR3 is TGTGCCAGGGAGGGGGGCAGCACAGATACGCAGTATTTT. Its translation: CAREGGSTDTQYF.

The chain has TRBV28 and TRBJ2-1, with D perhaps TRBD1 (6 bases). V lost 7 bases and J 8 bases, leaving 15 bases between the germline ends. Per the germline V gene, CDR1 is MDHEN and CDR2 is SYDVKM. The CDR3 spans 13 residues. The CDR3 region is CASIRLWGHEQFF. DNA of the CDR3: TGTGCCAGCATTCGCCTGTGGGGGCATGAGCAGTTCTTC.